This is a list of T cell receptor beta chains from one sample in a study of OX40 agonist ivuxolimab in advanced cancers. The assay was immunoSEQ multiplex PCR, and TCRdb's table has in-frame clones only and misses some. The sample includes more than 65,000 clones, about 83% of them seen just once. Specimen: CD4+ or CD8+ T cells sorted from blood, collected in a trial of the OX40 agonist ivuxolimab. All receptors come from an adult with an advanced solid tumor such as melanoma, head and neck, liver or kidney cancer. CDR3s include the opening cysteine and the closing phenylalanine or tryptophan. The D gene is left open where the match is weak. Size is stated for part of the rows, as once, few or many counts, or as a class when the clone is expanded.

abundance: few; j_gene: TRBJ2-7; d_gene: .; v_gene: TRBV6-5; CDR3aa: CASSSLTTYEQYF; CDR3nt: TGTGCCAGCAGTTCTTTGACGACCTACGAGCAGTACTTC
abundance: .; j_gene: TRBJ1-1; d_gene: .; v_gene: TRBV5-1; CDR3aa: CASSYLAPMNTEAFF; CDR3nt: TGCGCCAGCAGCTACCTAGCCCCCATGAACACTGAAGCTTTCTTT
abundance: once; j_gene: TRBJ2-3; d_gene: .; v_gene: TRBV6-1; CDR3aa: CASSEGITSTDTQYF; CDR3nt: TGTGCCAGCAGTGAAGGGATAACTAGCACAGATACGCAGTATTTT
abundance: .; j_gene: TRBJ2-7; d_gene: .; v_gene: TRBV7-2; CDR3aa: CASSLAGPGIEQYF; CDR3nt: TGTGCCAGCAGCTTAGCAGGGCCAGGGATTGAGCAGTACTTC
abundance: .; j_gene: TRBJ2-7; d_gene: .; v_gene: TRBV7-9; CDR3aa: CASSSSARDGSYEQYF; CDR3nt: TGTGCCAGCAGCTCTTCCGCTCGGGACGGCTCCTACGAGCAGTACTTC
abundance: .; j_gene: TRBJ1-5; d_gene: TRBD1; v_gene: TRBV18; CDR3aa: CASSPTGNEGQPQHF; CDR3nt: TGTGCCAGCTCACCGACAGGGAACGAGGGTCAGCCCCAGCATTTT
abundance: .; j_gene: TRBJ2-7; d_gene: .; v_gene: TRBV19; CDR3aa: CASRVERYEQYF; CDR3nt: TGTGCCAGTAGAGTGGAACGTTACGAGCAGTACTTC
abundance: few; j_gene: TRBJ1-2; d_gene: TRBD1; v_gene: TRBV6-6; CDR3aa: CASILGRGDYGYTF; CDR3nt: TGTGCCAGCATATTGGGCAGGGGGGACTATGGCTACACCTTC
abundance: .; j_gene: TRBJ2-7; d_gene: .; v_gene: TRBV4-3; CDR3aa: CASSQDRGLSYEQYF; CDR3nt: TGCGCCAGCAGCCAAGACAGGGGCCTCTCCTACGAGCAGTACTTC
abundance: .; j_gene: TRBJ2-7; d_gene: TRBD2; v_gene: TRBV30; CDR3aa: CAWRASGGIYEQYF; CDR3nt: TGTGCCTGGAGGGCTAGCGGGGGAATCTACGAGCAGTACTTC
abundance: .; j_gene: TRBJ2-1; d_gene: TRBD1; v_gene: TRBV10-3; CDR3aa: CAISNRGQDNEQFF; CDR3nt: TGTGCCATCAGCAACAGGGGGCAGGACAATGAGCAGTTCTTC
abundance: .; j_gene: TRBJ1-2; d_gene: .; v_gene: TRBV12-5; CDR3aa: CASGFIENYGYTF; CDR3nt: TGTGCTAGTGGTTTTATAGAGAACTATGGCTACACCTTC
abundance: .; j_gene: TRBJ2-3; d_gene: .; v_gene: TRBV28; CDR3aa: CATHLPGTDTQYF; CDR3nt: TGTGCCACCCACCTCCCGGGCACAGATACGCAGTATTTT
abundance: .; j_gene: TRBJ2-3; d_gene: TRBD2; v_gene: TRBV7-2; CDR3aa: CASSLRILAGADTQYF; CDR3nt: TGTGCCAGCAGCTTAAGAATACTAGCGGGAGCAGATACGCAGTATTTT
abundance: .; j_gene: TRBJ1-1; d_gene: .; v_gene: TRBV28; CDR3aa: CASSLDLVGEGTEAFF; CDR3nt: TGTGCCAGCAGTTTAGATCTCGTGGGGGAGGGAACTGAAGCTTTCTTT
abundance: once; j_gene: TRBJ2-5; d_gene: .; v_gene: TRBV7-9; CDR3aa: CASSFWGFGGSETQYF; CDR3nt: TGTGCCAGCAGCTTTTGGGGGTTTGGCGGATCGGAGACCCAGTACTTC
abundance: .; j_gene: TRBJ2-7; d_gene: TRBD2; v_gene: TRBV5-1; CDR3aa: CASSLEAGVGGYEQYF; CDR3nt: TGCGCCAGCAGCTTGGAAGCGGGAGTAGGTGGGTACGAGCAGTACTTC
abundance: .; j_gene: TRBJ1-1; d_gene: .; v_gene: TRBV11-2; CDR3aa: CASSGLRGSTEAFF; CDR3nt: TGTGCCAGCAGCGGACTCAGGGGATCCACTGAAGCTTTCTTT
abundance: large; j_gene: TRBJ1-5; d_gene: .; v_gene: TRBV7-6; CDR3aa: CASSPTGYEPQHF; CDR3nt: TGTGCCAGCAGCCCAACAGGGTATGAGCCCCAGCATTTT
abundance: .; j_gene: TRBJ1-2; d_gene: TRBD1; v_gene: TRBV5-6; CDR3aa: CASSFRGLGYTF; CDR3nt: TGTGCCAGCAGCTTTAGGGGGCTTGGCTACACCTTC
abundance: .; j_gene: TRBJ2-3; d_gene: .; v_gene: TRBV15; CDR3aa: CATSSTPTAYTQYF; CDR3nt: TGTGCCACCAGCAGCACCCCGACAGCATATACGCAGTATTTT
abundance: .; j_gene: TRBJ2-1; d_gene: TRBD1; v_gene: TRBV27; CDR3aa: CASMGQAIYNEQFF; CDR3nt: TGTGCCAGCATGGGACAGGCGATATACAATGAGCAGTTCTTC
abundance: .; j_gene: TRBJ1-2; d_gene: .; v_gene: TRBV6-5; CDR3aa: CASTLLDGSRGYTF; CDR3nt: TGTGCCAGCACCTTACTCGACGGTAGTCGGGGCTACACCTTC
abundance: .; j_gene: TRBJ2-2; d_gene: .; v_gene: TRBV7-8; CDR3aa: CASSLAWSANTGELFF; CDR3nt: TGTGCCAGCAGCTTAGCTTGGTCAGCGAACACCGGGGAGCTGTTTTTT
abundance: .; j_gene: TRBJ2-3; d_gene: TRBD2; v_gene: TRBV9; CDR3aa: CASSRPSGSTDTQYF; CDR3nt: TGTGCCAGCAGCAGACCTAGCGGCAGCACAGATACGCAGTATTTT
abundance: .; j_gene: TRBJ2-7; d_gene: .; v_gene: TRBV5-1; CDR3aa: CASSPWAGDEQYF; CDR3nt: TGCGCCAGCAGCCCTTGGGCCGGAGACGAGCAGTACTTC
abundance: .; j_gene: TRBJ1-2; d_gene: TRBD1; v_gene: TRBV2; CDR3aa: CASAEDRLNYGYTF; CDR3nt: TGTGCCAGCGCCGAGGACAGGCTTAACTATGGCTACACCTTC
abundance: .; j_gene: TRBJ2-2; d_gene: .; v_gene: TRBV28; CDR3aa: CASSLYVSNTGELFF; CDR3nt: TGTGCCAGCAGTTTATACGTTTCGAACACCGGGGAGCTGTTTTTT
abundance: .; j_gene: TRBJ2-3; d_gene: TRBD1; v_gene: TRBV7-9; CDR3aa: CASSLRADRIADTQYF; CDR3nt: TGTGCCAGCAGCTTAAGGGCGGACAGGATCGCTGATACGCAGTATTTT
abundance: .; j_gene: TRBJ2-3; d_gene: .; v_gene: TRBV18; CDR3aa: CASSSSTDTQYF; CDR3nt: TGTGCCAGCTCAAGCAGCACAGATACGCAGTATTTT
abundance: once; j_gene: TRBJ1-1; d_gene: .; v_gene: TRBV9; CDR3aa: CASSVAPMNTEAFF; CDR3nt: TGTGCCAGCAGCGTAGCCCCGATGAACACTGAAGCTTTCTTT
abundance: .; j_gene: TRBJ2-7; d_gene: .; v_gene: TRBV10-3; CDR3aa: CAITRQISYEQYF; CDR3nt: TGTGCCATCACGCGGCAGATTTCCTACGAGCAGTACTTC
abundance: .; j_gene: TRBJ2-5; d_gene: .; v_gene: TRBV2; CDR3aa: CASSGDGSLETQYF; CDR3nt: TGTGCCAGCAGTGGTGACGGGAGTCTAGAGACCCAGTACTTC
abundance: .; j_gene: TRBJ1-3; d_gene: TRBD1; v_gene: TRBV5-1; CDR3aa: CASSPTGGPSGNTIYF; CDR3nt: TGCGCCAGCAGCCCGACAGGGGGCCCCTCTGGAAACACCATATATTTT
abundance: .; j_gene: TRBJ1-6; d_gene: .; v_gene: TRBV5-6; CDR3aa: CASSLAKGPYNSPLHF; CDR3nt: TGTGCCAGCAGCTTGGCCAAGGGTCCCTATAATTCACCCCTCCACTTT
abundance: once; j_gene: TRBJ1-2; d_gene: .; v_gene: TRBV5-1; CDR3aa: CASSSSGTPYGYTF; CDR3nt: TGCGCCAGCAGCTCGTCCGGGACTCCCTATGGCTACACCTTC
abundance: .; j_gene: TRBJ2-2; d_gene: TRBD1; v_gene: TRBV5-4; CDR3aa: CASSRGQAADTGELFF; CDR3nt: TGTGCCAGCAGCCGGGGACAGGCGGCCGACACCGGGGAGCTGTTTTTT
abundance: .; j_gene: TRBJ1-2; d_gene: .; v_gene: TRBV5-1; CDR3aa: CASSLEGSYGYTF; CDR3nt: TGCGCCAGCAGCTTGGAAGGGTCCTATGGCTACACCTTC
abundance: .; j_gene: TRBJ2-5; d_gene: .; v_gene: TRBV18; CDR3aa: CASSPENLQETQYF; CDR3nt: TGTGCCAGCTCACCAGAAAACCTCCAAGAGACCCAGTACTTC
abundance: .; j_gene: TRBJ2-2; d_gene: .; v_gene: TRBV18; CDR3aa: CASSLQPPAGELFF; CDR3nt: TGTGCCAGCTCACTACAGCCCCCGGCCGGGGAGCTGTTTTTT
abundance: .; j_gene: TRBJ1-2; d_gene: .; v_gene: TRBV11-2; CDR3aa: CASSLDHRGTYGYTF; CDR3nt: TGTGCCAGCAGCTTAGATCACCGGGGAACCTATGGCTACACCTTC
abundance: .; j_gene: TRBJ1-1; d_gene: .; v_gene: TRBV18; CDR3aa: CASSPPGPNTEAFF; CDR3nt: TGTGCCAGCTCACCACCGGGGCCCAACACTGAAGCTTTCTTT
abundance: .; j_gene: TRBJ1-1; d_gene: TRBD1; v_gene: TRBV6-1; CDR3aa: CASSRTGFMNTEAFF; CDR3nt: TGTGCCAGCAGCCGGACAGGGTTCATGAACACTGAAGCTTTCTTT
abundance: few; j_gene: TRBJ1-1; d_gene: .; v_gene: TRBV19; CDR3aa: CASSYIGESEAFF; CDR3nt: TGTGCCAGTAGTTACATCGGTGAAAGTGAAGCTTTCTTT
abundance: .; j_gene: TRBJ1-1; d_gene: .; v_gene: TRBV5-1; CDR3aa: CASSPGGWGLGTEAFF; CDR3nt: TGCGCCAGCAGCCCGGGGGGTTGGGGTCTTGGCACTGAAGCTTTCTTT
abundance: .; j_gene: TRBJ2-2; d_gene: TRBD2; v_gene: TRBV9; CDR3aa: CASSVGNLAGRNTGELFF; CDR3nt: TGTGCCAGCAGCGTAGGTAACCTAGCGGGGAGAAACACCGGGGAGCTGTTTTTT
abundance: .; j_gene: TRBJ2-7; d_gene: .; v_gene: TRBV7-6; CDR3aa: CASSLNRVSYEQYF; CDR3nt: TGTGCCAGCAGCTTAAACAGGGTCTCCTACGAGCAGTACTTC
abundance: .; j_gene: TRBJ1-6; d_gene: .; v_gene: TRBV6-6; CDR3aa: CASSYRGFNSPLHF; CDR3nt: TGTGCCAGCAGTTACCGGGGGTTTAATTCACCCCTCCACTTT
abundance: .; j_gene: TRBJ2-3; d_gene: .; v_gene: TRBV5-1; CDR3aa: CASSLEAIRTDTQYF; CDR3nt: TGCGCCAGCAGCTTGGAAGCTATCCGCACAGATACGCAGTATTTT
abundance: .; j_gene: TRBJ2-5; d_gene: .; v_gene: TRBV7-8; CDR3aa: CASSFLPGPPLYF; CDR3nt: TGTGCCAGCAGCTTTCTGCCGGGACCCCCGCTGTACTTC
abundance: .; j_gene: TRBJ2-7; d_gene: .; v_gene: TRBV18; CDR3aa: CASSPPASYEQYF; CDR3nt: TGTGCCAGCTCACCACCTGCCTCCTACGAGCAGTACTTC
abundance: .; j_gene: TRBJ1-1; d_gene: .; v_gene: TRBV19; CDR3aa: CASSIGEGGTEAFF; CDR3nt: TGTGCCAGTAGTATTGGGGAAGGTGGCACTGAAGCTTTCTTT
abundance: .; j_gene: TRBJ2-5; d_gene: .; v_gene: TRBV25-1; CDR3aa: CASSDFGQETQYF; CDR3nt: TGTGCCAGCAGTGATTTTGGCCAGGAGACCCAGTACTTC
abundance: .; j_gene: TRBJ2-5; d_gene: TRBD2; v_gene: TRBV19; CDR3aa: CASTPAGGETQYF; CDR3nt: TGTGCCAGTACCCCCGCGGGAGGAGAGACCCAGTACTTC
abundance: .; j_gene: TRBJ2-5; d_gene: .; v_gene: TRBV29-1; CDR3aa: CSVDYTEEETQYF; CDR3nt: TGCAGCGTTGACTACACGGAGGAAGAGACCCAGTACTTC